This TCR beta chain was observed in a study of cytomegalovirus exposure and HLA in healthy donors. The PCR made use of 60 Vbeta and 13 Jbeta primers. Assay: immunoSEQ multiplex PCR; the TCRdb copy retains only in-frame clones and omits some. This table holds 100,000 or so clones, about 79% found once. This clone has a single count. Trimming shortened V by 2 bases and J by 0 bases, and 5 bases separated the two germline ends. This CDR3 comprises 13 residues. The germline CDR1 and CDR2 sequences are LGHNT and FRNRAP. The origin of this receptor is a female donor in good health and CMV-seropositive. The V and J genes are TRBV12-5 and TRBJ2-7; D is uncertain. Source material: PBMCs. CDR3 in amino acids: CASGLFFSYEQYF. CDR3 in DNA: TGTGCTAGTGGTTTGTTCTTCTCCTACGAGCAGTACTTC.